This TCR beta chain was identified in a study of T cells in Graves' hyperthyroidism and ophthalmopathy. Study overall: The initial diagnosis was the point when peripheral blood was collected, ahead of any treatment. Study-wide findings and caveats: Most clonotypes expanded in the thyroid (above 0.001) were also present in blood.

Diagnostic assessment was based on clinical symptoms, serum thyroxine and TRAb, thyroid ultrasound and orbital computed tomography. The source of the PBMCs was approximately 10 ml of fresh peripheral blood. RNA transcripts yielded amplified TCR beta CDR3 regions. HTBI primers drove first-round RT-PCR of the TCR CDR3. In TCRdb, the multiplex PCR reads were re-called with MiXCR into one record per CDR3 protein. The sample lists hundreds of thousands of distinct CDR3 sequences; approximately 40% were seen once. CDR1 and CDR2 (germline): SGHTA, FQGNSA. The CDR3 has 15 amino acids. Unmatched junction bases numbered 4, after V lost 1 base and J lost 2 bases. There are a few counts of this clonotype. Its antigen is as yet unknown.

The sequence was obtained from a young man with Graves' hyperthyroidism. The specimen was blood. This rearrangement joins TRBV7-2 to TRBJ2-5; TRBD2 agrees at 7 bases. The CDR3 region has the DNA TGTGCCAGCAGCTTAGGGGGGAGGGCTCAAGAGACCCAGTACTTC. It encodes CASSLGGRAQETQYF.